This TCR beta chain was observed in a study of blood T cell repertoires in COVID-19 (dated by TCRdb to 2020 to 2022). Regarding the complete study: The collaborator samples originated in the United States, Italy and Spain and spanned the acute and convalescent phases of COVID-19. The material from the prospective study consisted of cDNA or gDNA derived from T cells, B-cell-depleted T cells, or PBMCs. Deeply sampled blood TCRbeta repertoires from subjects exposed to, actively infected with, or recovered from COVID-19 were included in the dataset. A freely available public database, intended as a resource for researchers studying the immune response to SARS-CoV-2, is where the repertoires were released. The samples were drawn from the first 160 participants of the ongoing ImmuneRACE study and from 950 to 1,500 subjects provided by 6 global collaborators. Sample metadata almost always included a de-identified subject ID, COVID-19 status, age in years and sex. HLA class I and class II types, where available, came from metadata supplied by the sample provider rather than from assay-based typing.

Each collaborating institution followed its own protocols to collect whole blood in K2EDTA tubes. For TCRbeta analysis, collaborators shipped samples in one of three forms: frozen whole blood, isolated PBMCs, or DNA extracted from either of those sample types. Reading from cysteine to phenylalanine, the CDR3 counts 12 amino acids. The read is trimmed to its CDR3 DNA, 36 bases read in frame from base 1. The germline V gene (reference sequence) sets CDR1 to MNHNY and CDR2 to SVGAGI. V lost 7 bases and J lost 1 base; the stretch between them is 7 bases long. This clone was counted only a few times. Its binding antigen is unknown. No base qualities exist here, and no much larger clone lies one base off it. TCRbeta CDR3 regions were amplified from genomic DNA using the immunoSEQ Assay, a bias-controlled multiplex PCR. Processing in the source paper ran as follows. Nucleated cell counts per sample were estimated from amplification of reference gene primers within the assay. Sequence reads were collapsed and filtered to measure the absolute abundance of every unique TCRbeta CDR3 rearrangement. For each sample, productive Simpson clonality was calculated as the square root of Simpson's diversity index over productive rearrangements. TCRdb took over this immuneACCESS table, retaining in-frame rearrangements with V and J assigned. Such tables are incomplete; in checked studies, under half of the missing clones stem from an unresolved V gene, and the remainder is unexplained. Clonal size and the V and J genes are those of that table, whereas D and trimming came from the DNA. For this sample there are approximately 120,000 clones; roughly 80% appear just once. The ten most abundant clones make up less than 5% of the sample.

General conclusions and limits of the study: Clinical and demographic metadata were provided uncurated, with the amount varying by source and participant.

This receptor chain uses TRBV6-6 and TRBJ1-1; D gene: possibly TRBD1, on 5 matching bases. The sequence came from a human donor in a cohort sampled during active or convalescent COVID-19. The sample comprised peripheral blood. For the CDR3, the sequence is CASTQGNTEAFF. In nucleotide form, the sequence is TGTGCCAGCACTCAGGGGAACACTGAAGCTTTCTTT.